This TCR beta chain was sequenced during a study of T cell responses to AZD1222 COVID-19 vaccine. Some clones are missing from TCRdb's copy, which holds only in-frame ones; the method was immunoSEQ multiplex PCR. The table lists about 170,000 clones, roughly nine tenths of them singletons. The V segment lost 3 bases and the J segment 9 bases; nucleotides outside the gene matches: 11. Germline CDR1 is SNHLY and CDR2 is FYNNEI. The CDR3 is made up of 15 amino acids. The chain has TRBV2 and TRBJ1-5, with 7 bases fitting TRBD1. The TCR sequence derives from an adult in good health. The sequenced sample was peripheral blood, obtained on day 0 of AZD1222 vaccination. The CDR3 bases are TGTGCCAGCAGTGAGGAACAGGGGACCCTCGGGCCCCAGCATTTT. Translating it yields CASSEEQGTLGPQHF.